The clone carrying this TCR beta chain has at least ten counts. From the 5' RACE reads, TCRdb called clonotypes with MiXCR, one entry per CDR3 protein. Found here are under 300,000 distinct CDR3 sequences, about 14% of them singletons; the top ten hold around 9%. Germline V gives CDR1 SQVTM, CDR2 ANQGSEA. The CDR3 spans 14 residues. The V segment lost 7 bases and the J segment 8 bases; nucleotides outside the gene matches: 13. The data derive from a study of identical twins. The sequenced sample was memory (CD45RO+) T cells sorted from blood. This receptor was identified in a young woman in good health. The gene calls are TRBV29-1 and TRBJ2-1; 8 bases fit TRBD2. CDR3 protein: CSAGPGHGRDEQFF. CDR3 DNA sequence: TGCAGCGCCGGTCCGGGACACGGGAGGGATGAGCAGTTCTTC.